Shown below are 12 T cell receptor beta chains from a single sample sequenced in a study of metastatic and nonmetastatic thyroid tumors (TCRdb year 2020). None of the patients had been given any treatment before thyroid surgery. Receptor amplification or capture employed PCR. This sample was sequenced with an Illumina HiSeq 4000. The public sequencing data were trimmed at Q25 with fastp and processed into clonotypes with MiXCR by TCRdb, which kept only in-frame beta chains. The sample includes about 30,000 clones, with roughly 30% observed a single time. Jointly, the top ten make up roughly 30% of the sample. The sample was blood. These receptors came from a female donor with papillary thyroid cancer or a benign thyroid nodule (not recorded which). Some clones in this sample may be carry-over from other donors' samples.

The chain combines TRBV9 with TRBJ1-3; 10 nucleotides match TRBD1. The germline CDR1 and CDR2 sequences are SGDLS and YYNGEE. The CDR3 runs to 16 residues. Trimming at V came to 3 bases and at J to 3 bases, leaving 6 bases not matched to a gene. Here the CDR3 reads CASSAQTGGIGNTIYF. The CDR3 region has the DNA TGTGCCAGCAGCGCCCAGACAGGGGGCATTGGAAACACCATATATTTT.

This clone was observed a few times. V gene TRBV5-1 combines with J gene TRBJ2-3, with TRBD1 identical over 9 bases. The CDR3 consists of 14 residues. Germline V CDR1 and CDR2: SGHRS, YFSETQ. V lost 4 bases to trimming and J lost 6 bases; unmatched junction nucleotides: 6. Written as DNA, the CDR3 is TGCGCCAGCAGCCCTGGACAGGGGTTGGATACGCAGTATTTT. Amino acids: CASSPGQGLDTQYF.

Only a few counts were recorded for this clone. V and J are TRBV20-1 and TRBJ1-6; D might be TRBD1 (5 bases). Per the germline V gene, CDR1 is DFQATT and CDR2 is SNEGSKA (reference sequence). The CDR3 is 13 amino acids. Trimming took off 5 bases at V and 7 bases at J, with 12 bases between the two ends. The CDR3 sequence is CSAEGRPNSPLHF. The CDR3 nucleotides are TGCAGTGCTGAGGGACGGCCGAATTCACCCCTCCACTTT.

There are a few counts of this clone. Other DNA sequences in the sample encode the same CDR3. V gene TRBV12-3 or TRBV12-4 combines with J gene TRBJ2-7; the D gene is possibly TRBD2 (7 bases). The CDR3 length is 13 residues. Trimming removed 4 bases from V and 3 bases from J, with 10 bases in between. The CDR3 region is CASSWGGGYEQYF. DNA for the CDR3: TGTGCCAGCAGTTGGGGAGGGGGCTACGAGCAGTACTTC.

CDR3 sequence: CASSETGVGYTF. CDR3 in DNA: TGTGCCAGCAGCGAAACAGGGGTGGGCTACACCTTC. The V call is TRBV2, the J call TRBJ1-2; TRBD1 matches 7 bases. Germline CDR1 SNHLY, CDR2 FYNNEI. The CDR3 loop spans 12 amino acids. Unmatched junction bases numbered 6, after V lost 6 bases and J lost 8 bases. Filled out from reference TRBV2 and TRBJ1-2, the complete variable domain reads EPEVTQTPSHQVTQMGQEVILRCVPISNHLYFYWYRQILGQKVEFLVSFYNNEISEKSEIFDDQFSVERPDGSNFTLKIRSTKLEDSAMYFCASSETGVGYTFGSGTRLTVV.

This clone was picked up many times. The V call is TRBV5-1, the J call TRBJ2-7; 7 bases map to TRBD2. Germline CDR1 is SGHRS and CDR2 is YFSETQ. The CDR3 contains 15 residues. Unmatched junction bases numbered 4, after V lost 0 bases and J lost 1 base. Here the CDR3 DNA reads TGCGCCAGCAGCTTGGGGCAGGGAGGGTCCTACGAGCAGTACTTC. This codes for CASSLGQGGSYEQYF.

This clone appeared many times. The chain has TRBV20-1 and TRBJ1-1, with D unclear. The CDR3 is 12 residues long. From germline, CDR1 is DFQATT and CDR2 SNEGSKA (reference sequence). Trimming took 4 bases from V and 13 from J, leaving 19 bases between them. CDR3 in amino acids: CSANPHRAGGFF. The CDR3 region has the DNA TGCAGTGCTAACCCTCATAGGGCAGGTGGTTTCTTT.

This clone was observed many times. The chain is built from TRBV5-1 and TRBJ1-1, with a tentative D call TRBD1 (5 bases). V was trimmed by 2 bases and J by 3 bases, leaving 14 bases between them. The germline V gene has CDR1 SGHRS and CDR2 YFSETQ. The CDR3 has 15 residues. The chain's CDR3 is CASSFLGPAYTEAFF. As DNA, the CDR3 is TGCGCCAGCAGCTTCTTGGGGCCCGCCTACACTGAAGCTTTCTTT.

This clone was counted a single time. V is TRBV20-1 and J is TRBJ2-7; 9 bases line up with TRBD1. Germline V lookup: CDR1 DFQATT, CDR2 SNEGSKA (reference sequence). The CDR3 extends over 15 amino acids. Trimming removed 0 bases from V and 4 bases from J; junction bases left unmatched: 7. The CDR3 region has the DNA TGCAGTGCTAGAGATCGGGACAGGGCTAATTACGAGCAGTACTTC. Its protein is CSARDRDRANYEQYF.

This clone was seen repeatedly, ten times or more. CDR3 nucleotides: TGCGCCAGCAGCCAAGATATAGGGACAGCAAGTAGGTACTTC. Its protein is CASSQDIGTASRYF. This chain joins TRBV4-1 and TRBJ2-7, with 7 bases lining up with TRBD1. Looked up from germline, CDR1 is MGHRA and CDR2 is YSYEKL. After removal of 0 bases from V and 12 bases from J, the junction contained 11 bases not matched to a gene. The CDR3 loop spans 14 amino acids.

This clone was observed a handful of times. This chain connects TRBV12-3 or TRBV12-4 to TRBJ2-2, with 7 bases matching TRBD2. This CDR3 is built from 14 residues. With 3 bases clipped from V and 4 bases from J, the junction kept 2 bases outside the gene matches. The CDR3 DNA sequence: TGTGCCAGCAGTTTCGGGGGGTTCACCGGGGAGCTGTTTTTT. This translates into CASSFGGFTGELFF.

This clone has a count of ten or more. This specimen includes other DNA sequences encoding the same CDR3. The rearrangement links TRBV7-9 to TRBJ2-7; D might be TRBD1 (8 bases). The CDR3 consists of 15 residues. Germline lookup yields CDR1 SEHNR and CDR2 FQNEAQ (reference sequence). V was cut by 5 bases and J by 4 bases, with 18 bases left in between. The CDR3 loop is CASSPHRGGQYEQYF. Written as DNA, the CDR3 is TGTGCCAGCAGCCCACACAGGGGGGGCCAGTACGAGCAGTACTTC.